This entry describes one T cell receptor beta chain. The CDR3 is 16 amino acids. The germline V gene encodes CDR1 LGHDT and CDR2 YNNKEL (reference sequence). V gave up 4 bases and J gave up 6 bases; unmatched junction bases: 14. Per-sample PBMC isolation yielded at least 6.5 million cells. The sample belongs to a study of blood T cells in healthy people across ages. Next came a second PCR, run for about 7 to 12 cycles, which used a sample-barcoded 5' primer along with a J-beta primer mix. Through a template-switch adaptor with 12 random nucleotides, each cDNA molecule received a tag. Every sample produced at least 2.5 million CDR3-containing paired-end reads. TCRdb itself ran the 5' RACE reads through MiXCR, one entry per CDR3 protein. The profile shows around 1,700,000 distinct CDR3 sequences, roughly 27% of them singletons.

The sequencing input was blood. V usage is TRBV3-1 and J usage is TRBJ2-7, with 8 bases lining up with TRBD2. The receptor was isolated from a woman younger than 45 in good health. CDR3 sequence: CASSPVYREGQCEQYF. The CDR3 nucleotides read TGTGCCAGCAGCCCCGTTTACCGGGAGGGCCAGTGCGAGCAGTACTTC.